One TCR beta chain is described in this entry. The antigen remains undetermined. Primers for the PCR totalled 60 Vbeta and 13 Jbeta. The table came from immunoSEQ multiplex PCR; TCRdb's copy has only in-frame clones and leaves some out. Among about 200,000 clones listed, around four fifths were seen once. The sample comes from a study of cytomegalovirus exposure and HLA in healthy donors. Whole-study context: Of around 410 genotyped donors, roughly 81% grouped in the Caucasian-associated ancestry cluster.

V dropped 5 bases and J dropped 4; count of bases not matched to a gene: 19. CDR1 is MNHEY and CDR2 is SMNVEV in the germline V gene (reference sequence). This CDR3 has 18 amino acids. Study outcomes and limitations: Cytomegalovirus-associated status was assigned to about 150 TCR beta chains. An analysis done earlier found most TCR beta V segments productive about 87% or about 30% of the time. In a later analysis, most CMV-associated TCR beta chains appeared HLA-restricted.

Sequencing was carried out using PBMCs. This receptor was taken from a woman in her 40s in good health and CMV-seronegative. The rearrangement links TRBV27 to TRBJ1-1; 7 bases are shared with TRBD1. The CDR3 loop reads CASSIYRTGDIVLTEAFF. Written as DNA, the CDR3 is TGTGCCAGCAGTATTTATAGGACAGGAGACATCGTCCTCACTGAAGCTTTCTTT.